This T cell receptor (beta chain) comes out of a study of T cells after posttransplantation cyclophosphamide. Only in-frame clones appear in the TCRdb table, and some are missing; sequencing was by immunoSEQ multiplex PCR. This table holds about 16,000 clones, roughly 84% found once. Overall study results and limits: Tissue-infiltrating T cells from skin or gut overlapped little with blood T cells. After PTCy, TRB diversity resembled that of CNI/methotrexate controls. Later post-transplant blood repertoires were often dominated by donor CD8+ memory clones.

Notes on this clone: The antigen remains unidentified.

This CDR3 region has 13 residues. After removal of 5 bases from V and 5 bases from J, the junction contained 7 bases not matched to a gene. Per germline, CDR1 SQVTM and CDR2 ANQGSEA. Control samples came 1 year after myeloablative marrow transplants with methotrexate plus calcineurin inhibitor. The chain joins TRBV29-1 to TRBJ2-5; the match to TRBD2 covers 8 bases. Source: PBMCs, taken after an allogeneic stem cell transplant with a calcineurin inhibitor and methotrexate. This TCR came from a male patient in his fifties who received an allogeneic stem cell transplant from an unrelated donor, was CMV-positive, and had chronic GVHD only. Some T cells may originate from the graft donor. This CDR3 reads CSVPAGERETQYF. DNA for the CDR3: TGCAGCGTTCCAGCGGGGGAGAGGGAGACCCAGTACTTC.